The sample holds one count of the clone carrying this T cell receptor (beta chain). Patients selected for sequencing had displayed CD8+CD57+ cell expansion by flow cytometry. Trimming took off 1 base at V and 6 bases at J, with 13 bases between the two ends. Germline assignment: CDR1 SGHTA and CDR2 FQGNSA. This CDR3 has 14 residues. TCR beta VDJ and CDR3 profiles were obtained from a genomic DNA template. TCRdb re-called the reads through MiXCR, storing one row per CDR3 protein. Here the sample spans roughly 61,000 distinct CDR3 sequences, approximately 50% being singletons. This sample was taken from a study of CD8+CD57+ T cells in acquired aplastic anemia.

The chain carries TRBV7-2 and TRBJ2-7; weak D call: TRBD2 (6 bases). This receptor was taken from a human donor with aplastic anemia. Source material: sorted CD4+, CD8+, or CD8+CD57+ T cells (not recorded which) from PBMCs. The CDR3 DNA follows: TGTGCCAGCAGCTTAGAATTGGCGGGGTTCGAGCAGTACGTC. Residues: CASSLELAGFEQYV.